This entry features one TCR beta chain sequence. This sample is part of a study of T-cell reconstitution after alpha-beta-depleted transplantation in children. Using unique molecular identifiers, the investigators prepared the TCRbeta library. In TCRdb, the PCR reads were re-called with MiXCR into one record per CDR3 protein. The data contain roughly 400,000 distinct CDR3 sequences, around 21% of them seen just once; the ten biggest clones take up less than 4.5%. Per germline, CDR1 MGHDK and CDR2 SYGVNS. The CDR3 loop spans 14 amino acids. Trimming took off 3 bases at V and 3 bases at J, with 12 bases between the two ends.

The genes are TRBV25-1 and TRBJ2-7; possible D gene TRBD2, 5 bases. This TCR came from a human donor who donated a stem cell graft to a child with acute myeloid leukemia. The sample was PBMCs from the stem cell graft donor, taken from the stem cell graft. The CDR3 sequence: CASSDKLAHYEQYF. The CDR3 region has the DNA TGTGCCAGCAGTGATAAGCTAGCCCACTACGAGCAGTACTTC.